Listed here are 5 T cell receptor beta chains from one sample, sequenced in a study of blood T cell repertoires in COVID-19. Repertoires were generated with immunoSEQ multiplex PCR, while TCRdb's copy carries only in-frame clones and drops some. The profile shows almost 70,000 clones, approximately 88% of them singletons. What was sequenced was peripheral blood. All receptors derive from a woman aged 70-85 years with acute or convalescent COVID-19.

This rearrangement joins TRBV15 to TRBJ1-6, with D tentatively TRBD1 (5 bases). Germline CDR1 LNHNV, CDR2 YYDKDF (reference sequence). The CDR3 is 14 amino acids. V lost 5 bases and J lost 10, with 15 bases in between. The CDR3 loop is CATSLGLTDSPLHF. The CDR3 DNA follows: TGTGCCACCAGCCTGGGGCTGACGGACTCACCCCTCCACTTT.

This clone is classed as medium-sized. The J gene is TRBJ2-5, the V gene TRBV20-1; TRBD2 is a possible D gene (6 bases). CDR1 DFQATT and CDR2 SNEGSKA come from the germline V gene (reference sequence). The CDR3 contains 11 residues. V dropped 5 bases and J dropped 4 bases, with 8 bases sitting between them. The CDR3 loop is CSAWRGETQYF. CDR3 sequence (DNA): TGCAGTGCTTGGAGGGGAGAGACCCAGTACTTC.

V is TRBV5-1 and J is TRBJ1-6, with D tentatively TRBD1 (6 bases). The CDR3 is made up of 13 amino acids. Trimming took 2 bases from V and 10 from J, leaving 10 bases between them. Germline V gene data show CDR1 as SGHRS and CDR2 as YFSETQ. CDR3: CASSLTGNSPLHF. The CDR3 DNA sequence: TGCGCCAGCAGCTTAACAGGGAACTCACCCCTCCACTTT. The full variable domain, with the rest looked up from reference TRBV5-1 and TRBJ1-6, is KAGVTQTPRYLIKTRGQQVTLSCSPISGHRSVSWYQQTPGQGLQFLFEYFSETQRNKGNFPGRFSGRQFSNSRSEMNVSTLELGDSALYLCASSLTGNSPLHFGNGTRLTVT.

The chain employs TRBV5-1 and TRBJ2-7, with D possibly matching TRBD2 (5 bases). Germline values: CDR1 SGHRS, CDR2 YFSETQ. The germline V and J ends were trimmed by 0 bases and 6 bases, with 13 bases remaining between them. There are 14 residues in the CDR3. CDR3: CASSLAGGVTEQYF. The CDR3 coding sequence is TGCGCCAGCAGCTTGGCCGGAGGAGTAACCGAGCAGTACTTC.

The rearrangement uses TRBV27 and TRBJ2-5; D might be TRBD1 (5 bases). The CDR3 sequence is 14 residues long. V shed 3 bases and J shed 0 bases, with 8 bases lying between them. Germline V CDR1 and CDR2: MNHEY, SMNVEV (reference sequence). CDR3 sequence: CASSFSGHQETQYF. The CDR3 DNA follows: TGTGCCAGCAGTTTTTCAGGGCACCAAGAGACCCAGTACTTC.